One sample yielded the 9 T cell receptor beta chains listed below, sequenced in a study of blood T cell repertoires in COVID-19. Using immunoSEQ multiplex PCR, the repertoire was profiled, and TCRdb retains in-frame clones only, with some absent. The top ten clones hold roughly 4.6% of a sample with roughly 99,000 clones, approximately 84% of them seen once. Sequences were obtained from peripheral blood. The receptor source for this set is a human donor in a cohort sampled during active COVID-19.

The chain has TRBV28 and TRBJ1-5, with 7 bases that match TRBD1. From germline, CDR1 is MDHEN and CDR2 SYDVKM. Losses at the gene ends were 6 bases for V and 1 base for J; bases not matched to a gene: 9. The CDR3 covers 16 residues. Here the CDR3 DNA reads TGTGCCAGCAGGATTCGACAGGGAGGAAGCAATCAGCCCCAGCATTTT. This translates into CASRIRQGGSNQPQHF.

V and J are TRBV5-4 and TRBJ1-2; 9 bases agree with TRBD1. CDR1 SGHNT and CDR2 YYREEE come from the germline V gene (reference sequence). V trimming: 6 bases; J trimming: 7 bases; junction bases outside the gene matches: 7. The CDR3 length is 13 residues. The CDR3 DNA reads as TGTGCCAGCACCGTTACAGGGGGCAGTGGCTACACCTTC. Translation: CASTVTGGSGYTF.

This chain connects TRBV12-5 to TRBJ2-2; D is unresolved. Germline CDR1 reads LGHNT; CDR2 reads FRNRAP. The V end was cut by 1 base, the J end by 2 bases, with 8 bases between. The CDR3 loop spans 15 amino acids. In nucleotides, the CDR3 is TGTGCTAGTGGTTTGGGGCTGGGCAACACCGGGGAGCTGTTTTTT. This encodes CASGLGLGNTGELFF.

This clone was seen just once. The V gene is TRBV7-2, the J gene TRBJ2-6; TRBD2 matches at 8 bases. Germline CDR1 SGHTA, CDR2 FQGNSA. This CDR3 contains 17 residues. V shed 1 base and J 0 bases; nucleotides not matched to a gene: 2. The CDR3 nucleotides read TGTGCCAGCAGCTTAGGACTAGCGAACTCTGGGGCCAACGTCCTGACTTTC. Encoded protein: CASSLGLANSGANVLTF. Supplemented by reference TRBV7-2 and TRBJ2-6, the full variable domain reads GAGVSQSPSNKVTEKGKDVELRCDPISGHTALYWYRQSLGQGLEFLIYFQGNSAPDKSGLPSDRFSAERTGGSVSTLTIQRTQQEDSAVYLCASSLGLANSGANVLTFGAGSRLTVL.

The chain combines TRBV5-6 with TRBJ2-7; possibly TRBD1 for D (6 bases). The CDR3 is 14 amino acids. Germline V gene sequence: CDR1 SGHDT, CDR2 YYEEEE. The ends were cut back, 1 base at V and 3 bases at J, with 11 bases in the middle. Here the CDR3 DNA reads TGTGCCAGCAGCTTGTTGGCAGGGGACTACGAGCAGTACGTC. Amino acids: CASSLLAGDYEQYV.

The gene calls are TRBV3-1 (or the pseudogene TRBV3-2) and TRBJ2-5; D remains unclear. This CDR3 has 13 residues. V shed 1 base and J shed 5 bases, with 8 bases lying between them. CDR1 is LGHDT and CDR2 is YNNKEL in the germline V gene (reference sequence). CDR3 in amino acids: CASSQGVTETQYF. The CDR3 nucleotides are TGTGCCAGCAGCCAAGGAGTTACGGAGACCCAGTACTTC.

This clone was seen only once. The gene calls are TRBV18 and TRBJ1-5; D not certain. Trimming took 4 bases from V and 4 from J, leaving 8 bases between them. The CDR3 has 13 amino acids. The germline CDR1 and CDR2 sequences are KGHSH and LQKENI. The CDR3 nucleotides read TGTGCCAGCTCACGGACTGGGAATCAGCCCCAGCATTTT. Its translation: CASSRTGNQPQHF.

There are a few counts of this clone. This rearrangement joins TRBV5-6 to TRBJ1-6, with TRBD1 as a possible D gene (5 bases). The CDR3 length is 15 residues. Germline CDR1 reads SGHDT; CDR2 reads YYEEEE. V shed 3 bases and J shed 7 bases, with 14 bases lying between them. CDR3 DNA sequence: TGTGCCAGCAGCTATGATCAGGGTCGAAATTCACCCCTCCACTTT. The encoded protein is CASSYDQGRNSPLHF. Together with reference TRBV5-6 and TRBJ1-6, the CDR3 gives the full variable domain: DAGVTQSPTHLIKTRGQQVTLRCSPKSGHDTVSWYQQALGQGPQFIFQYYEEEERQRGNFPDRFSGHQFPNYSSELNVNALLLGDSALYLCASSYDQGRNSPLHFGNGTRLTVT.

The V and J genes are TRBV19 and TRBJ2-3, with no clear D. This CDR3 has 13 residues. V was pared by 6 bases and J by 3 bases, with 10 bases between. Germline CDR1 LNHDA, CDR2 SQIVND (reference sequence). The CDR3 DNA follows: TGTGCCAGTAGGAGGAGAGAGACAGATACGCAGTATTTT. Translated, it gives CASRRRETDTQYF.